These 22 T cell receptor beta chains were all obtained from the same sample, sequenced in a study of beta chain features in type 1 diabetes. Expressed TCRB transcripts got sequenced, as all isolated RNA was reverse transcribed. The repertoire was sequenced with immunoSEQ multiplex PCR; TCRdb's copy has only in-frame clones and lacks some. The sample holds approximately 120,000 clones, approximately 39% seen once. The sample taken for sequencing was stem cell memory CD4+ T cells from blood. The source is a woman younger than 35 in good health.

The V call is TRBV19, the J call TRBJ2-2; 16 bases map to TRBD2. Germline CDR1 LNHDA, CDR2 SQIVND (reference sequence). The CDR3 is 18 amino acids. The ends lost 3 bases at V and 2 bases at J; junction bases unmatched: 3. The CDR3: CASSMGLAGGLNTGELFF. The CDR3 nucleotides are TGTGCCAGTAGTATGGGACTAGCGGGAGGGTTAAACACCGGGGAGCTGTTTTTT.

The rearrangement links TRBV6-5 to TRBJ2-7; TRBD2 might be the D (6 bases). This CDR3 is 13 amino acids long. CDR1 and CDR2 from the germline V gene are MNHEY and SVGAGI. The V end was cut by 2 bases, the J end by 3 bases, with 8 bases between. The CDR3 protein is CASSYRRGYEQYF. The DNA of the CDR3 is TGTGCCAGCAGTTACCGGAGGGGCTACGAGCAGTACTTC.

The chain joins TRBV6-5 to TRBJ1-2; D is uncertain. The CDR3 runs 14 residues. V was pared by 0 bases and J by 8 bases, with 13 bases between. Germline-derived CDR1 and CDR2 are MNHEY and SVGAGI. CDR3 in amino acids: CASSYSSNPKGYTF. In DNA form, the CDR3 reads TGTGCCAGCAGTTACTCGTCAAACCCTAAGGGCTACACCTTC.

The V call is TRBV7-3, the J call TRBJ2-6; TRBD1 matches at 7 bases. The CDR3 totals 14 residues. The germline gives CDR1 SGHTA, CDR2 FQGTGA. The V segment lost 5 bases and the J segment 4 bases; nucleotides outside the gene matches: 2. CDR3: CASSGGQGANVLTF. CDR3 in DNA: TGTGCCAGCAGCGGGGGACAGGGGGCCAACGTCCTGACTTTC.

The J gene is TRBJ2-3, the V gene TRBV30; 7 bases agree with TRBD2. The CDR3 consists of 14 residues. The V and J ends lost 1 base and 1 base, in that order; junction bases with no gene match: 2. Looked up from germline, CDR1 is GTSNPN and CDR2 is SVGIG (reference sequence). The CDR3 protein is CAWSDLAGTDTQYF. The CDR3 region has the DNA TGTGCCTGGAGTGACCTAGCGGGCACAGATACGCAGTATTTT.

V gene TRBV6-5 combines with J gene TRBJ1-3, with D possibly being TRBD1 (5 bases). Deletions cut 6 bases from V and 5 bases from J, with 14 bases between. Germline assignment: CDR1 MNHEY and CDR2 SVGAGI. CDR3 size: 14 residues. The CDR3 DNA sequence: TGTGCCAGCAGCAGTCAGGACAAGAGAAACACCATATATTTT. It yields the protein CASSSQDKRNTIYF.

V gene TRBV13 combines with J gene TRBJ2-7; no firm D call. Deletions cut 2 bases from V and 8 bases from J, with 13 bases between. Germline-derived CDR1 and CDR2 are PRHDT and FYEKMQ (reference sequence). The CDR3 contains 13 residues. The CDR3 nucleotides read TGTGCCAGCAGCTTAAGGAGTTCCGTGCAGCAGTACTTC. It translates to CASSLRSSVQQYF.

This clone appeared a single time. The rearrangement joins TRBV2 to TRBJ2-5, with D tentatively TRBD2 (6 bases). The germline V gene encodes CDR1 SNHLY and CDR2 FYNNEI. V lost 8 bases, J lost 2 bases, and 12 bases lay in between. This CDR3 has 13 residues. This CDR3 is CASRRDSQETQYF. CDR3 in DNA: TGTGCCAGCCGCCGGGACTCACAAGAGACCCAGTACTTC.

This clone showed up just a few times. The chain employs TRBV29-1 and TRBJ1-1; D may be TRBD1 (6 bases). CDR3 length: 15 residues. With 7 bases removed from V and 5 bases from J, the gap between germline ends came to 23 bases. Germline assignment: CDR1 SQVTM and CDR2 ANQGSEA. DNA for the CDR3: TGCAGCGGCTTTTTAAGGGGGGGCCTGGGGACTGAAGCTTTCTTT. Protein product: CSGFLRGGLGTEAFF.

This clone was counted a few times. The chain employs TRBV27 and TRBJ2-1, with 7 bases aligning to TRBD1. V was clipped by 7 bases and J by 4 bases; unmatched bases: 7. CDR3 length: 14 residues. Germline V gene sequence: CDR1 MNHEY, CDR2 SMNVEV (reference sequence). CDR3 region: CASISTGQYNEQFF. CDR3 sequence (DNA): TGTGCCAGCATTTCGACAGGGCAATACAATGAGCAGTTCTTC.

The gene calls are TRBV7-2 and TRBJ2-7; TRBD2 aligns across 7 bases. V was clipped by 6 bases and J by 2 bases; unmatched bases: 7. The germline V gene has CDR1 SGHTA and CDR2 FQGNSA. CDR3 length equals 14 residues. The CDR3 spells CASSLGGTTYEQYF. The CDR3 bases are TGTGCCAGCAGTCTGGGGGGGACCACCTACGAGCAGTACTTC.

This clone was picked up a small number of times. This chain connects TRBV29-1 to TRBJ1-1; 11 nucleotides agree with TRBD1. From germline, CDR1 is SQVTM and CDR2 ANQGSEA. Trimming took 4 bases from V and 5 from J; bases not matched to a gene: 3. The CDR3 totals 13 residues. The chain's CDR3 is CSVAGTGGTEAFF. The CDR3, as DNA: TGCAGCGTTGCCGGGACAGGGGGGACTGAAGCTTTCTTT.

This chain joins TRBV7-9 and TRBJ1-2; D gene ambiguous. This CDR3 has 15 amino acids. V shed 6 bases and J shed 2 bases, with 16 bases lying between them. Germline V gene lookup returns CDR1 SEHNR and CDR2 FQNEAQ (reference sequence). Here the CDR3 DNA reads TGTGCCAGCAGACCGTATCGTACCGAGAACTATGGCTACACCTTC. This encodes CASRPYRTENYGYTF.

In this sample, this clone turned up a few times. The rearrangement links TRBV27 to TRBJ2-2; D might be TRBD2 (5 bases). CDR3 size: 13 residues. The V gene's germline CDR1 is MNHEY and CDR2 SMNVEV (reference sequence). Trimming removed 3 bases from V and 4 bases from J, with 6 bases in between. CDR3 in DNA: TGTGCCAGCAGTTTTGGAGGCACCGGGGAGCTGTTTTTT. It codes for CASSFGGTGELFF.

This clone appeared many times. The V and J genes are TRBV28 and TRBJ2-1; the match to TRBD1 covers 7 bases. This CDR3 spans 12 amino acids. The germline V gene has CDR1 MDHEN and CDR2 SYDVKM. V dropped 6 bases and J dropped 15; count of bases not matched to a gene: 11. Written as DNA, the CDR3 is TGTGCCAGCAGCCGGTGGGCAGGGGGTCCGTTCTTC. Its protein product is CASSRWAGGPFF. Variable domain in full (rest from reference TRBV28 and TRBJ2-1): DVKVTQSSRYLVKRTGEKVFLECVQDMDHENMFWYRQDPGLGLRLIYFSYDVKMKEKGDIPEGYSVSREKKERFSLILESASTNQTSMYLCASSRWAGGPFFGPGTRLTVL.

The chain is built from TRBV28 and TRBJ2-1, with D perhaps matching TRBD2 (6 bases). V lost 5 bases, J lost 0 bases, and 11 bases lay in between. This CDR3 is 15 amino acids long. Germline V lookup: CDR1 MDHEN, CDR2 SYDVKM. The CDR3 spells CASSRTGSSYNEQFF. CDR3 in DNA: TGTGCCAGCAGTCGGACCGGGAGCTCCTACAATGAGCAGTTCTTC.

V is TRBV5-1 and J is TRBJ2-3; TRBD1 matches 8 bases. From germline, CDR1 is SGHRS and CDR2 YFSETQ. The CDR3 loop spans 16 amino acids. V was pared by 2 bases and J by 5 bases, with 10 bases of the junction left unmatched. DNA of the CDR3: TGCGCCAGCAGCTTCACGCCAGGGGGCGGAGGAGATACGCAGTATTTT. Its protein product is CASSFTPGGGGDTQYF.

In its sample, this clone was seen a few times. This chain joins TRBV7-9 and TRBJ2-5, with a weak D call TRBD1 (6 bases). CDR1 is SEHNR, CDR2 FQNEAQ, per germline (reference sequence). The CDR3 consists of 15 residues. V was cut by 4 bases and J by 1 base, with 13 bases left in between. The CDR3 region has the DNA TGTGCCAGCAGCTGGGGGCGTGGGGCCCAAGAGACCCAGTACTTC. Translation: CASSWGRGAQETQYF.

The chain combines TRBV27 with TRBJ2-1, with a weak D call TRBD1 (5 bases). The CDR3 covers 14 residues. V shed 0 bases and J shed 4 bases, with 7 bases lying between them. Per germline, CDR1 MNHEY and CDR2 SMNVEV (reference sequence). Written as DNA, the CDR3 is TGTGCCAGCAGTTTATCAGCAGGGTACAATGAGCAGTTCTTC. Protein sequence: CASSLSAGYNEQFF.

J is TRBJ2-1 and V is TRBV10-3, with TRBD2 as a possible D gene (6 bases). The V gene lost 7 bases and the J gene lost 1 base, with 11 bases spanning the gap. CDR1 and CDR2 from the germline V gene are ENHRY and SYGVKD. The CDR3 sequence is 14 residues long. CDR3 region: CAIKRERSYNEQFF. The CDR3 DNA is TGTGCCATCAAACGGGAGAGGTCCTACAATGAGCAGTTCTTC.

This chain joins TRBV11-2 and TRBJ1-4, with D maybe TRBD1 (5 bases). Trimming cost V 5 bases and J 8 bases, with 15 bases left between them. The CDR3 consists of 14 residues. Germline V gene data show CDR1 as SGHAT and CDR2 as FQNNGV. Here the CDR3 reads CASSGGGKGEKLFF. In nucleotides, the CDR3 is TGTGCCAGCAGCGGGGGGGGGAAAGGGGAAAAACTGTTTTTT.

The chain employs TRBV7-9 and TRBJ2-5; 7 nucleotides match TRBD1. Per the germline V gene, CDR1 is SEHNR and CDR2 is FQNEAQ (reference sequence). The V segment lost 3 bases and the J segment 1 base; nucleotides outside the gene matches: 2. The CDR3 extends over 14 amino acids. The CDR3 sequence: CASSFDRAQETQYF. DNA of the CDR3: TGTGCCAGCAGCTTTGACAGGGCCCAAGAGACCCAGTACTTC.